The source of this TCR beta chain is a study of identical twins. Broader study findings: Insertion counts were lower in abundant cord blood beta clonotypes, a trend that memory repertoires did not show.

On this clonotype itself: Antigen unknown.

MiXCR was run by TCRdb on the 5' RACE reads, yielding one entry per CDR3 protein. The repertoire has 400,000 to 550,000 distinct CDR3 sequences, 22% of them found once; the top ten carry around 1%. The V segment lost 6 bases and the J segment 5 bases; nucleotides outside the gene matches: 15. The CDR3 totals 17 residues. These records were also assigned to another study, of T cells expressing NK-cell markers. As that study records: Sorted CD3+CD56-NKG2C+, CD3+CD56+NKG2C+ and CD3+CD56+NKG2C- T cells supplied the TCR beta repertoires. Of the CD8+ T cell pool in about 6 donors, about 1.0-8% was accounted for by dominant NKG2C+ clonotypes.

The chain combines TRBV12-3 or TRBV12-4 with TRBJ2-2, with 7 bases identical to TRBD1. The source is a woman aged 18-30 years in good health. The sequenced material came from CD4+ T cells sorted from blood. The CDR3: CASRTPDRASRTGELFF. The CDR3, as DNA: TGTGCCAGCAGGACCCCCGACAGGGCCTCGAGAACCGGGGAGCTGTTTTTT.